This record concerns one TCR beta chain sequence. Original processing methods: It was from reference gene primer amplification that nucleated cell counts were estimated. TCRdb's copy holds only in-frame clones and misses some; the assay was immunoSEQ multiplex PCR. The V and J calls and clone size are taken from that table; D and trimming were inferred from the DNA. The repertoire holds hundreds of thousands of clones, with more than 70% as singletons. These data originate in a study of blood T cell repertoires in COVID-19. Study overall: The United States, Italy and Spain provided the acute and convalescent COVID-19 samples. Sample material is recorded as cDNA or gDNA derived from T cells, B-cell-depleted T cells, or PBMCs.

After removal of 0 bases from V and 10 bases from J, the junction contained 6 bases not matched to a gene. This CDR3 region has 16 residues. Germline V gene data show CDR1 as MNHEY and CDR2 as SVGAGI. The sequence was obtained from a woman aged 30 to 39 who had recovered from COVID-19. Sequenced input: peripheral blood. V usage is TRBV6-5 and J usage is TRBJ1-6, with TRBD1 matching 10 bases. CDR3 nucleotide sequence: TGTGCCAGCAGTTACTCGAGGGGACAGGGGAGGTCACCCCTCCACTTT. It yields the protein CASSYSRGQGRSPLHF.